These 27 T cell receptor beta chains originate from one sample sequenced in a study of OX40 agonist ivuxolimab in advanced cancers. The method was immunoSEQ multiplex PCR; TCRdb's version includes in-frame clones alone and lacks a portion of them. The sample has about 120,000 clones, approximately 92% seen once. Sequenced here: CD4+ or CD8+ T cells sorted from blood, sampled in a trial of the OX40 agonist ivuxolimab. These receptors originate from an adult with an advanced solid tumor such as melanoma, head and neck, liver or kidney cancer.

This clone has only one observation. V and J are TRBV4-3 and TRBJ2-5, with 15 bases aligning to TRBD2. V was clipped by 3 bases and J by 1 base; unmatched bases: 6. Per the germline V gene, CDR1 is LGHNA and CDR2 is YSLEER. This CDR3 has 18 residues. The CDR3: CASSQGRTSGGVQETQYF. The CDR3 nucleotides read TGCGCCAGCAGCCAGGGCCGGACTAGCGGGGGGGTCCAAGAGACCCAGTACTTC.

This chain links TRBV6-5 with TRBJ2-3; no clear D. Germline CDR1 reads MNHEY; CDR2 reads SVGAGI. The length of the CDR3 is 13 residues. The V end lost 2 bases, the J end lost 3 bases, and 6 bases lay between the germline ends. CDR3 residues: CASSYVGTDTQYF. The CDR3 coding sequence is TGTGCCAGCAGTTACGTCGGGACAGATACGCAGTATTTT.

V is TRBV18 and J is TRBJ2-3, with TRBD1 as a possible D gene (6 bases). The length of the CDR3 is 16 residues. Germline loops: CDR1 KGHSH, CDR2 LQKENI. V was clipped by 0 bases and J by 1 base, with 11 bases between them. DNA of the CDR3: TGTGCCAGCTCACCACCGAAGGGGGAAGGCACAGATACGCAGTATTTT. This codes for CASSPPKGEGTDTQYF.

The chain combines TRBV7-9 with TRBJ2-5; 8 bases line up with TRBD1. The CDR3 totals 13 residues. Germline CDR1 and CDR2: SEHNR and FQNEAQ (reference sequence). The trim removed 2 bases at V and 5 bases at J, leaving 1 base unmatched. The CDR3 reads CASSLRTGETQYF. The CDR3 DNA follows: TGTGCCAGCAGCTTAAGGACAGGGGAGACCCAGTACTTC. Full variable domain (outside the CDR3, taken from reference TRBV7-9 and TRBJ2-5): DTGVSQNPRHKITKRGQNVTFRCDPISEHNRLYWYRQTLGQGPEFLTYFQNEAQLEKSRLLSDRFSAERPKGSFSTLEIQRTEQGDSAMYLCASSLRTGETQYFGPGTRLLVL.

The chain carries TRBV15 and TRBJ2-2; 8 bases agree with TRBD1. This CDR3 region has 14 residues. Germline V lookup: CDR1 LNHNV, CDR2 YYDKDF (reference sequence). With V trimmed by 5 bases and J by 1 base, 0 bases remained unmatched. CDR3 DNA: TGTGCCACCAGCGGGACAGGGAACACCGGGGAGCTGTTTTTT. The encoded protein is CATSGTGNTGELFF.

This clone occurred a few times. The V and J genes are TRBV28 and TRBJ1-1, with D perhaps TRBD1 (5 bases). The V and J ends lost 10 bases and 0 bases respectively, with 6 bases between them. The germline V gene has CDR1 MDHEN and CDR2 SYDVKM. The CDR3 is 11 amino acids. The CDR3, as DNA: TGTGCCACAGGGATGAACACTGAAGCTTTCTTT. Translated, it gives CATGMNTEAFF.

The V call is TRBV28, the J call TRBJ2-1; 9 nucleotides align to TRBD2. The V gene end was trimmed by 8 bases and the J gene end by 7 bases; junction bases not matched to a gene: 12. The CDR3 consists of 15 residues. Per germline, CDR1 MDHEN and CDR2 SYDVKM. As DNA, the CDR3 is TGTGCCAGCGGTATGGGTGCGGGGGGGCGTAATGAGCAGTTCTTC. Its protein product is CASGMGAGGRNEQFF.

This chain uses TRBV9 with TRBJ2-7, with D perhaps matching TRBD1 (6 bases). The V end lost 4 bases, the J end lost 5 bases, and 19 bases lay between the germline ends. Germline CDR1 reads SGDLS; CDR2 reads YYNGEE. This CDR3 is built from 15 residues. Here the CDR3 reads CASSPTTGALDEQYF. CDR3 DNA sequence: TGTGCCAGCAGCCCGACGACAGGAGCCCTTGACGAGCAGTACTTC.

V and J are TRBV28 and TRBJ1-2; 8 nucleotides align to TRBD1. Germline trimming cut 7 bases from V and 8 bases from J; bases unmatched to any gene: 12. Germline V lookup: CDR1 MDHEN, CDR2 SYDVKM. The CDR3 spans 14 residues. The CDR3 here is CASIFSDRVGGYTF. CDR3 sequence (DNA): TGTGCCAGCATCTTCTCGGACAGGGTAGGAGGCTACACCTTC.

In the case of this clone: This sample includes further DNA sequences coding for the same CDR3. The chain combines TRBV5-1 with TRBJ1-5; D unresolved. CDR1 is SGHRS, CDR2 YFSETQ, per germline. This CDR3 has 13 residues. The V and J ends lost 1 base and 2 bases respectively, with 4 bases between them. CDR3: CASSLTGNQPQHF. The DNA for the CDR3 is TGCGCCAGCAGCTTGACAGGCAATCAGCCCCAGCATTTT.

The chain links TRBV28 to TRBJ1-2, with D possibly matching TRBD1 (6 bases). The germline V and J ends were trimmed by 7 bases and 4 bases, with 13 bases remaining between them. CDR3 length equals 13 residues. Germline CDR1 is MDHEN and CDR2 is SYDVKM. The CDR3 sequence is CASTSRTAYGYTF. CDR3 nucleotide sequence: TGTGCCAGCACCTCGCGGACAGCCTATGGCTACACCTTC.

The V gene is TRBV6-6, the J gene TRBJ2-2; 7 bases fit TRBD1. The trim removed 2 bases at V and 5 bases at J, leaving 2 bases unmatched. Per germline, CDR1 MNHNY and CDR2 SVGAGI (reference sequence). The CDR3 loop spans 14 amino acids. The CDR3 reads CASSYGRGTGELFF. In DNA, the CDR3 is TGTGCCAGCAGTTACGGCAGGGGGACCGGGGAGCTGTTTTTT.

The chain is built from TRBV11-2 and TRBJ2-2; a weak D match, TRBD1 (6 bases). Germline CDR1 reads SGHAT; CDR2 reads FQNNGV. The CDR3 covers 15 residues. Trimming took off 4 bases at V and 6 bases at J, with 15 bases between the two ends. In nucleotides, the CDR3 is TGTGCCAGCAGCTCGCTCAGGGGTTTTGCCGGGGAGCTGTTTTTT. Its translation: CASSSLRGFAGELFF. The variable domain in full, completed from reference TRBV11-2 and TRBJ2-2, reads EAGVAQSPRYKIIEKRQSVAFWCNPISGHATLYWYQQILGQGPKLLIQFQNNGVVDDSQLPKDRFSAERLKGVDSTLKIQPAKLEDSAVYLCASSSLRGFAGELFFGEGSRLTVL.

This clone appeared once. The chain joins TRBV15 to TRBJ1-1; unclear D gene. CDR1 LNHNV and CDR2 YYDKDF come from the germline V gene (reference sequence). The V and J ends lost 5 bases and 3 bases respectively, with 25 bases between them. The CDR3 length is 18 residues. The CDR3 is CATSQYGGFFKSDTEAFF. In DNA form, the CDR3 reads TGTGCCACCAGCCAATACGGTGGCTTTTTTAAGTCGGACACTGAAGCTTTCTTT.

The chain joins TRBV2 to TRBJ2-7, with 9 bases that match TRBD1. The CDR3 consists of 14 residues. The germline gives CDR1 SNHLY, CDR2 FYNNEI. Trimming removed 6 bases from V and 6 bases from J; junction bases left unmatched: 9. CDR3 in DNA: TGTGCCAGCAGAGAGGGCGGGACAGGGTTCGAGCAGTACTTC. Translating gives CASREGGTGFEQYF.

The V and J genes are TRBV7-2 and TRBJ2-5; a weak D match, TRBD2 (6 bases). This CDR3 spans 14 amino acids. The V gene lost 2 bases and the J gene lost 4 bases, with 11 bases spanning the gap. Germline assignment: CDR1 SGHTA and CDR2 FQGNSA. The CDR3 DNA follows: TGTGCCAGCAGCTTAACTAGCCTCGGAGAGACCCAGTACTTC. As protein: CASSLTSLGETQYF.

V and J are TRBV5-1 and TRBJ2-3; no definite D call. This CDR3 has 13 amino acids. V dropped 1 base and J dropped 3 bases, with 6 bases sitting between them. Germline lookup yields CDR1 SGHRS and CDR2 YFSETQ. The CDR3 DNA follows: TGCGCCAGCAGCTTGATGGGAACAGATACGCAGTATTTT. Its protein is CASSLMGTDTQYF. The complete variable domain, with remaining parts taken from reference TRBV5-1 and TRBJ2-3, reads KAGVTQTPRYLIKTRGQQVTLSCSPISGHRSVSWYQQTPGQGLQFLFEYFSETQRNKGNFPGRFSGRQFSNSRSEMNVSTLELGDSALYLCASSLMGTDTQYFGPGTRLTVL.

J is TRBJ1-6 and V is TRBV5-6; no clear D gene. Germline V gene lookup returns CDR1 SGHDT and CDR2 YYEEEE. V lost 1 base, J lost 7 bases, and 12 bases lay in between. CDR3 length: 15 residues. CDR3 DNA sequence: TGTGCCAGCAGCTTGAGAGGCCCCGGGAATTCACCCCTCCACTTT. Protein: CASSLRGPGNSPLHF.

The rearrangement uses TRBV29-1 and TRBJ2-7; D tentatively reads TRBD1 or TRBD2 (5 bases each). In germline, CDR1 is SQVTM, CDR2 ANQGSEA. With 4 bases removed from V and 0 bases from J, the gap between germline ends came to 7 bases. The CDR3 totals 12 residues. The CDR3 bases are TGCAGCGTTGGGGACGGCTCCTACGAGCAGTACTTC. It translates to CSVGDGSYEQYF.

In this sample, this clone turned up once. The chain employs TRBV11-2 and TRBJ2-5; 7 bases line up with TRBD1. Trimming at V came to 4 bases and at J to 1 base, leaving 12 bases not matched to a gene. CDR1 and CDR2 (germline): SGHAT, FQNNGV. This CDR3 is 17 amino acids long. The CDR3 region has the DNA TGTGCCAGCAGCTCCTGGACTGGACAGGCCCCCCAAGAGACCCAGTACTTC. Translation: CASSSWTGQAPQETQYF.

V gene TRBV11-2 combines with J gene TRBJ2-1, with TRBD2 identical over 9 bases. There are 17 residues in the CDR3. The V gene end was trimmed by 3 bases and the J gene end by 3 bases; junction bases not matched to a gene: 9. Germline lookup yields CDR1 SGHAT and CDR2 FQNNGV. CDR3 coding DNA: TGTGCCAGCAGCTTCGGGGTAGCGGGGGCCCTCTACAATGAGCAGTTCTTC. Its translation: CASSFGVAGALYNEQFF.

The chain joins TRBV6-1 to TRBJ2-3; TRBD2 agrees at 11 bases. The ends lost 2 bases at V and 0 bases at J; junction bases unmatched: 1. Germline V CDR1 and CDR2: MNHNS, SASEGT. CDR3 size: 16 residues. CDR3 loop: CASSETSGGSTDTQYF. CDR3 in DNA: TGTGCCAGCAGTGAAACTAGCGGGGGCAGCACAGATACGCAGTATTTT.

V is TRBV15 and J is TRBJ2-5; TRBD1 agrees at 8 bases. Germline CDR1 reads LNHNV; CDR2 reads YYDKDF (reference sequence). CDR3 length equals 16 residues. Trimming took 5 bases from V and 2 from J; bases not matched to a gene: 10. CDR3 region: CATSGGTGYRQETQYF. The CDR3 DNA reads as TGTGCCACCAGCGGAGGGACAGGCTATAGGCAAGAGACCCAGTACTTC.

The chain carries TRBV7-2 and TRBJ2-3, with D uncertain. The germline gives CDR1 SGHTA, CDR2 FQGNSA. The CDR3 is 11 residues long. V lost 6 bases to trimming and J lost 3 bases, with 4 bases between them. In DNA, the CDR3 is TGTGCCAGCAGTCCGACAGATACGCAGTATTTT. This sequence encodes CASSPTDTQYF.

This clone was recorded only once. This chain connects TRBV2 to TRBJ1-4; D is unresolved. The CDR3 totals 14 residues. Trimming left V 6 bases short and J 8 bases short, with 16 bases between. Per germline, CDR1 SNHLY and CDR2 FYNNEI. The CDR3 bases are TGTGCCAGCAGCTCGGAAGGGAAGATGGAAAAACTGTTTTTT. Its translation: CASSSEGKMEKLFF.

The V gene is TRBV11-2, the J gene TRBJ2-7; D is unresolved. The CDR3 has 13 amino acids. The germline CDR1 and CDR2 sequences are SGHAT and FQNNGV. Trimming stripped 5 bases from V and 3 bases from J, with 11 bases between. CDR3 in amino acids: CASSPPNGYEQYF. DNA of the CDR3: TGTGCCAGCAGCCCTCCCAACGGCTACGAGCAGTACTTC.

The J gene is TRBJ2-5, the V gene TRBV15; D not certain. The CDR3 length is 12 residues. V dropped 3 bases and J dropped 4 bases, with 6 bases sitting between them. The germline gives CDR1 LNHNV, CDR2 YYDKDF (reference sequence). The CDR3 loop reads CATSSTSETQYF. In DNA, the CDR3 is TGTGCCACCAGCAGCACCTCAGAGACCCAGTACTTC.